The sequence of this TCR beta chain was determined in a study of naive and memory T cell subsets. The beta constant-region primer was an equimolar mix of two oligonucleotides covering TRBC1 and TRBC2. TCRdb analysed the UMI-ligation and nested PCR reads with MiXCR anew, one entry per CDR3 protein. This table has about 85,000 distinct CDR3 sequences, about an eighth appearing once. Germline lookup yields CDR1 DFQATT and CDR2 SNEGSKA (reference sequence). The CDR3 length is 16 residues. The V gene lost 3 bases and the J gene lost 4 bases, with 22 bases spanning the gap. The chain employs TRBV20-1 and TRBJ2-7; D could derive from TRBD1 or TRBD2 (5 bases each). The receptor comes from a human donor in good health. The sequenced sample consisted of central memory CD4+ T cells from blood. The CDR3 DNA reads TGCAGTGCTAGGGGTTCTGGGGGTCGAAGTGGGTACGAGCAGTACTTC. Translating gives CSARGSGGRSGYEQYF.